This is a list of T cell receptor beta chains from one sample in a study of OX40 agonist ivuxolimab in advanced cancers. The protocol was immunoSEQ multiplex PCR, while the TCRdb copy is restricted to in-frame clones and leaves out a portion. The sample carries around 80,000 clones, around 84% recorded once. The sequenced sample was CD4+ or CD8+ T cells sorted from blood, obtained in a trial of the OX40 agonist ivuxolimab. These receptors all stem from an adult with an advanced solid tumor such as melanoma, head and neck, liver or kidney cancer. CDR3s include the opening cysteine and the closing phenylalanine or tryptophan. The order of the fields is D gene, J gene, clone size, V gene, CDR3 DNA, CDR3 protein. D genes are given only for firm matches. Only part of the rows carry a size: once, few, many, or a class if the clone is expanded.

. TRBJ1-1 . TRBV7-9 TGTGCCAGCAGCCAGGGACGGATGGAAGCTTTCTTT CASSQGRMEAFF
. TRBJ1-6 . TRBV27 TGTGCCAGCAGTTTATCGAGTGGGAACGCCTATAATTCACCCCTCCACTTT CASSLSSGNAYNSPLHF
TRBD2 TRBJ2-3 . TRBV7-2 TGTGCCAGCAGCTTAAGGCTCGGGGGGGCAATGGATACGCAGTATTTT CASSLRLGGAMDTQYF
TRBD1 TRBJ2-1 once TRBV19 TGTGCCAGTAGTATAGATCAGGGGGTGGATCGTCGTGAGCAGTTCTTC CASSIDQGVDRREQFF
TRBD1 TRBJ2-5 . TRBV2 TGTGCCAGCAGTGGCGACAGGGGGACCCAGTACTTC CASSGDRGTQYF
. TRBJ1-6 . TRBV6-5 TGTGCCACAAAGGAGGGCAGGCAGAATTCACCCCTCCACTTT CATKEGRQNSPLHF
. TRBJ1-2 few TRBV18 TGTGCCAGCTCCCCTGGCAGGGTCTATGGCTACACCTTC CASSPGRVYGYTF
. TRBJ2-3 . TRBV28 TGTGCCAGCAGTTTCAGCCGCCTAGGGTCCGGGGATACGCAGTATTTT CASSFSRLGSGDTQYF
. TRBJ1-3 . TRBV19 TGTGCCAGTAAGACCGATCTCTCTGGAAACACCATATATTTT CASKTDLSGNTIYF
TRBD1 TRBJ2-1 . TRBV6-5 TGTGCCAGCAGTTCCTACAGGGGGCGCGATGAGCAGTTCTTC CASSSYRGRDEQFF
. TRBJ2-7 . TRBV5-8 TGTGCCAGCAGCAGGGAGGTAAAGAGCGAGCAGTACTTC CASSREVKSEQYF
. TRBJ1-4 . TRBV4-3 TGCGCCAGCAGCCAGAGGTCCGGGGAAAAACTGTTTTTT CASSQRSGEKLFF
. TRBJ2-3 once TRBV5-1 TGCGCCAGCAGCTTGGCCCGAGCATCAGGGATAACAGATACGCAGTATTTT CASSLARASGITDTQYF
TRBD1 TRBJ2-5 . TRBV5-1 TGCGCCAGCAGCGAAAACCCGGGACAGATTTATCAAGAGACCCAGTACTTC CASSENPGQIYQETQYF
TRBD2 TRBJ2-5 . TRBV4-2 TGTGCCAGCAGCCAAGATGAGGGCGGGGGGGCCCGGGAGACCCAGTACTTC CASSQDEGGGARETQYF
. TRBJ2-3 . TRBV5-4 TGTGCCAGCAGCTTGAGGGAAAGCACAGATACGCAGTATTTT CASSLRESTDTQYF
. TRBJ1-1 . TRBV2 TGTGCCAGCAGGGTTTTTGAGTCGGGAGCTTTCTTT CASRVFESGAFF
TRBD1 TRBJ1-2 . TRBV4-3 TGCGCCAGCAGCCAAGAAGGGACAGCCCCCCGTCCCGGTAACTATGGCTACACCTTC CASSQEGTAPRPGNYGYTF
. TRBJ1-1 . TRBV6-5 TGTGCCAGCAGTTACAAGGGACTCAACACTGAAGCTTTCTTT CASSYKGLNTEAFF
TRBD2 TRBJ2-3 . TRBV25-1 TGTGCCAGCAGTGTAGCGGGAGTGACAGATACGCAGTATTTT CASSVAGVTDTQYF
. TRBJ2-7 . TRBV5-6 TGTGCCAGCAGGGCAGCCAGGGGGGCCTCCTACGAGCAGTACTTC CASRAARGASYEQYF
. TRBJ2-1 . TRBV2 TGTGCCAGCAGTGTGGGAAGGGGAGATGAGCAGTTCTTC CASSVGRGDEQFF
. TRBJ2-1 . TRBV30 TGTGCCTGGAGTGTGAGGGGCAGGGATATTGAGCAGTTCTTC CAWSVRGRDIEQFF
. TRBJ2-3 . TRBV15 TGTGCCACCAGCAGAGATTTACCCAGAGGACGCACAGATACGCAGTATTTT CATSRDLPRGRTDTQYF
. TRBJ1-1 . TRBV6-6 TGTGCCAGCAGTTTAGCCGGGGGAACTGAAGCTTTCTTT CASSLAGGTEAFF
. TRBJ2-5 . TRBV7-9 TGTGCCAGCAGCCCATGGAACCAAGAGACCCAGTACTTC CASSPWNQETQYF
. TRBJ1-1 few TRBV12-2 TGTGCAAGTCGCTTAGGGACAGCGAACACTGAAGCTTTCTTT CASRLGTANTEAFF
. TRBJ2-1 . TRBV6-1 TGTGCCAGCACTTTAGACCTGGGGCAGTTCTTC CASTLDLGQFF
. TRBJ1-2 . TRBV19 TGTGCCAGTAGTCAGCGGGAAGCAGGCTACACCTTC CASSQREAGYTF
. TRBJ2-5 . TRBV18 TGTGCCAGCTCACCTTCAGGAACTCAAGAGACCCAGTACTTC CASSPSGTQETQYF
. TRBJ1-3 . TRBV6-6 TGTGCCAGCTCCAAGGGAGATGGACGGTCACATTTT CASSKGDGRSHF
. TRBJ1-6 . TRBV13 TGTGCCAGCAGCTTAGGCAGGGAGGGGAATTCACCCCTCCACTTT CASSLGREGNSPLHF
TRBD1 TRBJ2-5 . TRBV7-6 TGTGCCAGCAGCGTAGGGGGCTATACCCCGGAGACCCAGTACTTC CASSVGGYTPETQYF
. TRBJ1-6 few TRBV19 TGTGCCAGTAGTAAGGGACTGAGACAACTACCCCTCCACTTT CASSKGLRQLPLHF
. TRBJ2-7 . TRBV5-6 TGTGCCAGCAGCTTGGGTGTTGGTGGATACAGGAGCTCCTACGAGCAGTACTTC CASSLGVGGYRSSYEQYF
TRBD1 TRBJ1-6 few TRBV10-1 TGCGCCAGCGGCACAGGGGGGTCCTATAATTCACCCCTCCACTTT CASGTGGSYNSPLHF
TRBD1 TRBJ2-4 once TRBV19 TGTGCCAGTAGCGGACCGGGACAGCCCAACATTCAGTACTTC CASSGPGQPNIQYF
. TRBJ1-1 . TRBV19 TGTGCCAGTAGTCTCCCGGGCCGAGCGGGCACTGAAGCTTTCTTT CASSLPGRAGTEAFF
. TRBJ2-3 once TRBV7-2 TGTGCCAGCAACCTCGGGGCAGGGGTCACAGATACGCAGTATTTT CASNLGAGVTDTQYF
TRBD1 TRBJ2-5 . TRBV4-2 TGTGCCAGCAGCCATGCCGACAGGGACCAAGAGACCCAGTACTTC CASSHADRDQETQYF
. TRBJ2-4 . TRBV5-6 TGTGCCAGCAGCTTGGCGTTGGGACTAGCCAAAAACATTCAGTACTTC CASSLALGLAKNIQYF
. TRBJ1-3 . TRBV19 TGTGCCAGTTACAAGCCCGGGACAGGAAACACCATATATTTT CASYKPGTGNTIYF
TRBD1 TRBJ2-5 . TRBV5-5 TGTGCCAGCAGCCCACGGACAGGGGCTGAGAAGACCCAGTACTTC CASSPRTGAEKTQYF
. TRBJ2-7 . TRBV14 TGTGCCAGCAGCCAAGAGGCTATTTCCTACGAGCAGTACTTC CASSQEAISYEQYF
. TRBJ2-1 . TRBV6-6 TGTGCCAGCAGCCAGCAGGGTCAGGGTACCTACAATGAGCAGTTCTTC CASSQQGQGTYNEQFF
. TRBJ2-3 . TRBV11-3 TGTGCCAGCAGTCCCTTGAGAGCAGATACGCAGTATTTT CASSPLRADTQYF
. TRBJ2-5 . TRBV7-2 TGTGCCAGCGCGAGGGGGATGGTAGAGACCCAGTACTTC CASARGMVETQYF
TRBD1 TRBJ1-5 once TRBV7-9 TGTGCCAGCAGCTTAGAAGGGGAACAGGGGGTAGGAAATCAGCCCCAGCATTTT CASSLEGEQGVGNQPQHF
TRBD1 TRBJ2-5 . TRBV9 TGTGCCAGCAGCGTAATGACAGGGAGAAGTGAGACCCAGTACTTC CASSVMTGRSETQYF
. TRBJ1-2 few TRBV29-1 TGCAGCGTTGAAGATCCCAGTCGATATGGCTACACCTTC CSVEDPSRYGYTF
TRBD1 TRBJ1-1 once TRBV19 TGTGCCAGTAGTATAAGGGGACAGACGAACACTGAAGCTTTCTTT CASSIRGQTNTEAFF
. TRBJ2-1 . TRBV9 TGTGCCAGCAGCTACCGGGCCGTATTATACAATGAGCAGTTCTTC CASSYRAVLYNEQFF
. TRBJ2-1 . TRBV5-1 TGCGCCAGCAGCTTGGCGGGTGCCTCCTCCTACAATGAGCAGTTCTTC CASSLAGASSYNEQFF
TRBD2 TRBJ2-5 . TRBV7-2 TGTGCCACGGGGGAGGGAGAGACCCAGTACTTC CATGEGETQYF
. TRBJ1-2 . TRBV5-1 TGCGCCAGCAGCTGGGAAAGGGGGGCTTATGGCTACACCTTC CASSWERGAYGYTF
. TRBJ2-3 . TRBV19 TGTGCCAGTAGTCCTTCCTACAGGGCAGATACGCAGTATTTT CASSPSYRADTQYF
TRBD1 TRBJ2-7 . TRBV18 TGTGCCAGCTCACCAGCAGGGGGCTACGAGCAGTACTTC CASSPAGGYEQYF
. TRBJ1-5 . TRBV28 TGTGCCAGCAGTTCAGGGGATCAGCCCCAGCATTTT CASSSGDQPQHF
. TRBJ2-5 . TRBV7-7 TGTGCCAGCAGCTTAAAGACAGAAGAGACCCAGTACTTC CASSLKTEETQYF